The subject of this entry is one T cell receptor beta chain. The donor population consisted of healthy HIV-negative adults with no recent acute infections or vaccinations. The sample comes from a study of shared clonotypes between healthy human individuals. The germline V gene has CDR1 SQVTM and CDR2 ANQGSEA. The CDR3 totals 11 residues. Trimming pared 7 bases from V and 2 bases from J, leaving 5 bases between. Splitting of each subset's genomic DNA was done evenly across several immunoSEQ plates. Sequencing used immunoSEQ multiplex PCR; TCRdb keeps in-frame clones, though not all of them. The table has about 2.3 million clones, approximately 90% seen once.

This clonotype was sampled from a man younger than 35 in good health. Some clones in this sample may be carry-over from other donors' samples. The rearrangement links TRBV29-1 to TRBJ1-4; TRBD1 might be the D (5 bases). Specimen: naive CD4+ T cells from PBMCs. Subset described: CD45RA+ positively selected. The CDR3 loop reads CSAGTNEKLFF. The CDR3 DNA is TGCAGCGCAGGGACTAATGAAAAACTGTTTTTT.